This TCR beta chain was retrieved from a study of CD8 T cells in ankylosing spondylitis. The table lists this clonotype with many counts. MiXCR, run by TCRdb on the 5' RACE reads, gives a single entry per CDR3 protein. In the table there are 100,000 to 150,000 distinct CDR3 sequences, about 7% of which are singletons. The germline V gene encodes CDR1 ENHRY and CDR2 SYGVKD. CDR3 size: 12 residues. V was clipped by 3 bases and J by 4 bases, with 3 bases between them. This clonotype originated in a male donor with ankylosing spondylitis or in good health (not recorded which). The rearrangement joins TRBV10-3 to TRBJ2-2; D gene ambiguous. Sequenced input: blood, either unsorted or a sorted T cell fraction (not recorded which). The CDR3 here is CAISDSTGELFF. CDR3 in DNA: TGTGCCATCAGTGATTCCACCGGGGAGCTGTTTTTT.